Included here is one T cell receptor (beta chain) sequence, with context. TCRdb passed the 5' RACE reads through MiXCR, listing each CDR3 protein once. The data hold around 350,000 distinct CDR3 sequences, with roughly 11% observed a single time. The source of the sample is a study of T cells after yellow fever vaccination. CDR1 and CDR2 from the germline V gene are SGHRS and YFSETQ. V was clipped by 4 bases and J by 1 base, with 14 bases between them. The CDR3 consists of 15 residues. This clonotype was obtained from a young man who received the YFV17D yellow fever vaccine. The J gene is TRBJ2-5, the V gene TRBV5-1, with D tentatively TRBD1 (5 bases). Sequencing was performed on PBMCs, taken on the day of the first yellow fever vaccination. The CDR3 loop reads CASSPVTGFQETQYF. CDR3 nucleotides: TGCGCCAGCAGCCCGGTAACAGGATTCCAAGAGACCCAGTACTTC.